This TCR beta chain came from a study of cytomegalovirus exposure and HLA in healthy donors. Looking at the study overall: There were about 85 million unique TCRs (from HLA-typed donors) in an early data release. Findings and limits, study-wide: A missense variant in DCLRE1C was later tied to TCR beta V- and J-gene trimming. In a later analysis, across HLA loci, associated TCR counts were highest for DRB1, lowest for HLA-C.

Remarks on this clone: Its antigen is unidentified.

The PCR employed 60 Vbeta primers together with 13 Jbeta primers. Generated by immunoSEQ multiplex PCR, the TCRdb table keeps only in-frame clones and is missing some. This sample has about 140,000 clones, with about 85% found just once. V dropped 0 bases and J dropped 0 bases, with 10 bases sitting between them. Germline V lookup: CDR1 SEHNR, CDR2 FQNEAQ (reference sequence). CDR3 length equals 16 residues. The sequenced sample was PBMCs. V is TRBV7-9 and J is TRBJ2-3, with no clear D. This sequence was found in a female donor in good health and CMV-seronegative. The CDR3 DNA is TGTGCCAGCAGCTTAGCGCGGCTGGCTAGCACAGATACGCAGTATTTT. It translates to CASSLARLASTDTQYF.